The present T cell receptor beta chain was sequenced within a study of STAT3 mutations in large granular lymphocyte leukemia. Germline V gene sequence: CDR1 LGHNA, CDR2 YNFKEQ. The CDR3 has 15 residues. Trimming at V came to 3 bases and at J to 6 bases, leaving 10 bases not matched to a gene. Regarding this clone: What it binds is not known.

The table came from immunoSEQ multiplex PCR; TCRdb's copy has only in-frame clones and leaves some out. The sample holds about 42,000 clones, around 80% seen once. General study points: Every T-LGLL patient had at least one immunodominant TCRbeta clonotype.

The sample was PBMCs. The source of this sequence is a human donor with T large granular lymphocyte leukemia. Some clones in this sample may be carry-over from other donors' samples. The chain couples TRBV4-2 to TRBJ2-7; 8 positions match TRBD1. CDR3 coding DNA: TGTGCCAGCAGCCAGGGACAGGTTTACTTCGGCGAGCAGTACTTC. It is translated as CASSQGQVYFGEQYF.